This T cell receptor beta chain appears in the sequencing data of a study of blood T cell repertoires in COVID-19. Using immunoSEQ multiplex PCR, the repertoire was profiled, and TCRdb retains in-frame clones only, with some absent. This table holds over 130,000 clones, 84% found once. The sequencing sample was made of peripheral blood. This receptor was obtained from a man aged 30-40 years with COVID-19, enrolled during active disease.

The CDR3 coding sequence is TGCGCCAGCAGCCTAAAAGGACAGGGTACGAGGACTGAAGCTTTCTTT. The encoded protein is CASSLKGQGTRTEAFF. The chain recombines TRBV5-1 with TRBJ1-1; the match to TRBD1 covers 8 bases. Germline CDR1 is SGHRS and CDR2 is YFSETQ. With V trimmed by 4 bases and J by 5 bases, 13 bases remained unmatched. The CDR3 is made up of 16 amino acids.